One and the same sample provided the 10 T cell receptor beta chains below, sequenced in a study of blood T cell repertoires in COVID-19. The assay was immunoSEQ multiplex PCR, and TCRdb's table has in-frame clones only and misses some. The sample consists of about 280,000 clones, around 86% of them appearing once. Sequenced material: peripheral blood. These receptor sequences come from a woman between 40 and 55 years old who had recovered from COVID-19.

This sequence joins TRBV5-1 and TRBJ2-2; weak D call: TRBD2 (5 bases). Germline CDR1 reads SGHRS; CDR2 reads YFSETQ. Trimming took off 1 base at V and 4 bases at J, with 11 bases between the two ends. The CDR3 covers 15 residues. The CDR3 DNA follows: TGCGCCAGCAGCTTGTCAGCGGCCGTCACCGGGGAGCTGTTTTTT. Translating it yields CASSLSAAVTGELFF.

The V call is TRBV3-1 (or the pseudogene TRBV3-2), the J call TRBJ1-1; D perhaps matches TRBD1 (6 bases). The CDR3 runs to 13 residues. Germline CDR1 reads LGHDT; CDR2 reads YNNKEL (reference sequence). Trimming stripped 6 bases from V and 6 bases from J, with 14 bases between. DNA of the CDR3: TGTGCCAGCAGAACGACAGGCTGGTCTGAAGCTTTCTTT. It encodes CASRTTGWSEAFF.

The rearrangement uses TRBV18 and TRBJ1-2, with D hard to call. Trimming removed 0 bases at V and 4 bases at J, with 12 bases between. This CDR3 spans 15 amino acids. In germline, CDR1 is KGHSH, CDR2 LQKENI. This CDR3 is CASSPPSQLFYGYTF. For the CDR3, the DNA is TGTGCCAGCTCACCACCCTCACAGCTTTTCTATGGCTACACCTTC.

This clone appeared a single time. The V and J genes are TRBV2 and TRBJ1-1; a weak D match, TRBD1 (5 bases). The CDR3 totals 13 residues. The V end was cut by 7 bases, the J end by 2 bases, with 11 bases between. CDR1 and CDR2 (germline): SNHLY, FYNNEI. The CDR3 coding sequence is TGTGCCAGCAACCAGGGAGGAAACACTGAAGCTTTCTTT. This gives the protein CASNQGGNTEAFF. Combining the CDR3 with reference TRBV2 and TRBJ1-1 gives the whole variable domain EPEVTQTPSHQVTQMGQEVILRCVPISNHLYFYWYRQILGQKVEFLVSFYNNEISEKSEIFDDQFSVERPDGSNFTLKIRSTKLEDSAMYFCASNQGGNTEAFFGQGTRLTVV.

This clone is a singleton in its sample. CDR3 amino acids: CASSLGRRGNVMNTEAFF. Written as DNA, the CDR3 is TGTGCCAGCAGCTTGGGGAGACGAGGGAATGTCATGAACACTGAAGCTTTCTTT. This chain links TRBV5-4 with TRBJ1-1; D uncertain. V shed 0 bases and J shed 0 bases, with 18 bases lying between them. This CDR3 is built from 18 residues. The V gene's germline CDR1 is SGHNT and CDR2 YYREEE (reference sequence).

The chain employs TRBV18 and TRBJ2-7, with D maybe TRBD1 (5 bases). Trimming removed 4 bases at V and 5 bases at J, with 15 bases between. The CDR3 runs 14 residues. Germline loops: CDR1 KGHSH, CDR2 LQKENI. The chain's CDR3 is CASSLGQGVHEQYF. CDR3 in DNA: TGTGCCAGCTCACTCGGACAAGGGGTCCACGAGCAGTACTTC.

Concerning this clone itself: The junction shows a germline mismatch at one end, possibly a read error. This chain connects TRBV30 to TRBJ1-6; D gene unclear. Germline-derived CDR1 and CDR2 are GTSNPN and SVGIG (reference sequence). The CDR3 spans 12 residues. In nucleotides, the CDR3 is TGTGCCTGGAGTGTCCCAGACACCGCCCTGCACTTT. It is translated as CAWSVPDTALHF. The whole variable domain, remainder taken from reference TRBV30 and TRBJ1-6, is SQTIHQWPATLVQPVGSPLSLECTVEGTSNPNLYWYRQAAGRGLQLLFYSVGIGQISSEVPQNLSASRPQDRQFILSSKKLLLSDSGFYLCAWSVPDTALHFGNGTRLTVT.

The CDR3 DNA sequence: TGTGCCAGCAGGCTACAGCACCGTAACACTGAAGCTTTCTTT. Its protein is CASRLQHRNTEAFF. The rearrangement uses TRBV27 and TRBJ1-1; D is unresolved. With 6 bases removed from V and 2 bases from J, the gap between germline ends came to 13 bases. Germline V gene sequence: CDR1 MNHEY, CDR2 SMNVEV (reference sequence). The CDR3 sequence is 14 residues long.

This clone was seen a single time. The chain joins TRBV24-1 to TRBJ2-1, with TRBD1 matching 7 bases. The CDR3 is 14 residues long. Trimming at V came to 7 bases and at J to 2 bases, leaving 4 bases not matched to a gene. CDR1 and CDR2 (germline): KGHDR, SFDVKD. CDR3 residues: CATRQDRPYNEQFF. In DNA form, the CDR3 reads TGTGCCACCAGACAGGACAGGCCCTACAATGAGCAGTTCTTC.

The chain carries TRBV4-2 and TRBJ2-3; 10 bases line up with TRBD2. Unmatched junction bases numbered 7, after V lost 6 bases and J lost 4 bases. The CDR3 is made up of 15 amino acids. CDR1 and CDR2 from the germline V gene are LGHNA and YNFKEQ. The CDR3 region is CASSRTSGVADTQYF. The CDR3 nucleotides are TGTGCCAGCAGTCGCACTAGCGGGGTAGCAGATACGCAGTATTTT.